This T cell receptor beta chain stems from a study of T-cell memory formation after mild COVID-19. Study in general: Each donor largely had its own TCR clusters. Overall study results and limits: Pre-infection memory already had some responding clones, implying cross-reactive memory joined. From day 15 to 85, contracting clones were balanced between CD4 and CD8, whereas later expanders leaned toward CD4+.

Barcoded TCR alpha and TCR beta cDNA libraries with UMIs came from 5'RACE using constant-segment primers. TCRdb reprocessed the 5' RACE reads via MiXCR and lists one record per CDR3 protein. The sample holds 350,000 to 500,000 distinct CDR3 sequences, under 20% seen once. This clonotype was seen a few times. Its antigen is still unknown. The TCR comes from a man aged 18 to 29 who had mild COVID-19 (a few samples of this study predate the infection). Cell type and time point are not known. Sample: PBMCs or a T cell subset sorted from them (not recorded which).

CDR3 loop: CASSFGRLIRNPYEQYF. The CDR3 DNA reads TGTGCCAGCAGTTTCGGTCGACTGATTAGAAATCCCTACGAGCAGTACTTC. The chain is built from TRBV28 and TRBJ2-7; D unresolved. This CDR3 spans 17 amino acids. CDR1 and CDR2 (germline): MDHEN, SYDVKM. V was pared by 3 bases and J by 2 bases, with 20 bases between.